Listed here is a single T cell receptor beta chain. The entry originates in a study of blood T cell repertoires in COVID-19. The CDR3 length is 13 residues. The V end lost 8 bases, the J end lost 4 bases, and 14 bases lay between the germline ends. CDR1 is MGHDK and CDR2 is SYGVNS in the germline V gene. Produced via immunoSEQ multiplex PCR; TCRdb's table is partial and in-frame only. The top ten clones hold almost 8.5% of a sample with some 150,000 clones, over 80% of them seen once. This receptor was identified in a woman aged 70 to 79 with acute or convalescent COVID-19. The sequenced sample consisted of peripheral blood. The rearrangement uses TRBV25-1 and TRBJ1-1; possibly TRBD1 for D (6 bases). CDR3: CASAPQGRTEAFF. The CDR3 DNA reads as TGTGCCAGCGCCCCACAGGGACGCACTGAAGCTTTCTTT. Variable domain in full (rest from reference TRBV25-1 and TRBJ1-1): EADIYQTPRYLVIGTGKKITLECSQTMGHDKMYWYQQDPGMELHLIHYSYGVNSTEKGDLSSESTVSRIRTEHFPLTLESARPSHTSQYLCASAPQGRTEAFFGQGTRLTVV.